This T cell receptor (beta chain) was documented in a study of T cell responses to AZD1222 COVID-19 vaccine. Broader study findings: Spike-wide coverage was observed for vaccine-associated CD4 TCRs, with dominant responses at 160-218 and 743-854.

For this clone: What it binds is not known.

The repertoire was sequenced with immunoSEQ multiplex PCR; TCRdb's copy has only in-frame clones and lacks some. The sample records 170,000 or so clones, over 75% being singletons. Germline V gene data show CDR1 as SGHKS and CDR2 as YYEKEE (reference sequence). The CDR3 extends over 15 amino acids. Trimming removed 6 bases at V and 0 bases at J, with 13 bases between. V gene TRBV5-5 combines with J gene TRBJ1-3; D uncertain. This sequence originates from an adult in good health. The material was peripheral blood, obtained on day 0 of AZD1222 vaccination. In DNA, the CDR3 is TGTGCCAGCAAGGTGGACTTGGGCTCTGGAAACACCATATATTTT. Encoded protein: CASKVDLGSGNTIYF.